The next 10 T cell receptor beta chains were all read from a single sample in a study of OX40 agonist ivuxolimab in advanced cancers. The receptor library was made with the immunoSEQ multiplex PCR assay. TCRdb stores this immuneACCESS table with in-frame sequences only. Part of the clones is absent; in the studies checked, under half of the shortfall reflects unresolved V genes, and no reason is known for the rest. This sample holds fewer than 65,000 clones; about nine tenths were observed only once. Roughly 5% of the sample is held by the ten biggest clonotypes. Here the sequenced sample was CD4+ or CD8+ T cells sorted from blood, taken in a trial of the OX40 agonist ivuxolimab. These receptors all come from an adult with an advanced solid tumor such as melanoma, head and neck, liver or kidney cancer.

V usage is TRBV19 and J usage is TRBJ2-7; D may match TRBD1 or TRBD2 (5 bases each). Trimming removed 0 bases at V and 3 bases at J, with 6 bases between. The V gene's germline CDR1 is LNHDA and CDR2 SQIVND (reference sequence). This CDR3 has 13 amino acids. CDR3 loop: CASSIERGYEQYF. The DNA of the CDR3 is TGTGCCAGTAGTATAGAGAGGGGCTACGAGCAGTACTTC. The full variable domain, with the rest looked up from reference TRBV19 and TRBJ2-7, is DGGITQSPKYLFRKEGQNVTLSCEQNLNHDAMYWYRQDPGQGLRLIYYSQIVNDFQKGDIAEGYSVSREKKESFPLTVTSAQKNPTAFYLCASSIERGYEQYFGPGTRLTVT.

CDR3 sequence reads: CASSRDRPSYNSPLHF. The CDR3 region has the DNA TGTGCCAGCAGTCGGGACAGACCCTCCTATAATTCACCCCTCCACTTT. The J gene is TRBJ1-6, the V gene TRBV2; the match to TRBD1 covers 7 bases. Losses at the gene ends were 5 bases for V and 0 bases for J; bases not matched to a gene: 4. CDR3 length: 16 residues. Germline assignment: CDR1 SNHLY and CDR2 FYNNEI.

V gene TRBV18 combines with J gene TRBJ2-3, with 9 bases fitting TRBD1. Germline V gene lookup returns CDR1 KGHSH and CDR2 LQKENI. V trimming: 0 bases; J trimming: 9 bases; junction bases outside the gene matches: 10. This CDR3 comprises 16 residues. The CDR3 reads CASSPPGQGNRRTQYF. CDR3 DNA: TGTGCCAGCTCACCACCGGGACAGGGAAATAGAAGAACGCAGTATTTT.

This clone was seen more than once but under ten times. V is TRBV7-2 and J is TRBJ2-7; a possible D gene is TRBD2 (6 bases). V was trimmed by 0 bases and J by 2 bases, leaving 17 bases between them. CDR1 and CDR2 from the germline V gene are SGHTA and FQGNSA. This CDR3 is built from 17 residues. The CDR3 region has the DNA TGTGCCAGCAGCTTAGCCCCCGGAACGGGAGCGACCTACGAGCAGTACTTC. It encodes CASSLAPGTGATYEQYF.

The chain is built from TRBV5-1 and TRBJ2-2; D gene uncertain. The V end lost 1 base, the J end lost 4 bases, and 8 bases lay between the germline ends. CDR1 is SGHRS and CDR2 is YFSETQ in the germline V gene. This CDR3 comprises 14 residues. The CDR3 bases are TGCGCCAGCAGCTTGCTCCCGATCACCGGGGAGCTGTTTTTT. Translating gives CASSLLPITGELFF.

The V gene is TRBV4-2, the J gene TRBJ1-4; 7 nucleotides line up with TRBD1. Germline CDR1 reads LGHNA; CDR2 reads YNFKEQ. The ends lost 0 bases at V and 8 bases at J; junction bases unmatched: 9. The CDR3 is 16 amino acids. CDR3 sequence (DNA): TGTGCCAGCAGCCAAGATCCCTACGGAGGGGGCGAAAAACTGTTTTTT. Protein: CASSQDPYGGGEKLFF.

The rearrangement joins TRBV10-3 to TRBJ2-7; 7 positions match TRBD2. The CDR3 extends over 13 amino acids. V lost 7 bases, J lost 6 bases, and 9 bases stayed unmatched. In germline, CDR1 is ENHRY, CDR2 SYGVKD. The CDR3 protein is CAINGGRLAEQYF. CDR3 in DNA: TGTGCCATCAATGGCGGGAGATTAGCCGAGCAGTACTTC.

The chain joins TRBV27 to TRBJ2-7; 14 bases line up with TRBD2. This CDR3 is built from 16 residues. V lost 2 bases and J lost 4; bases outside the gene matches: 4. Germline V gene data show CDR1 as MNHEY and CDR2 as SMNVEV (reference sequence). CDR3 in amino acids: CASSLTGTSGGYEQYF. Written as DNA, the CDR3 is TGTGCCAGCAGTTTAACCGGGACTAGCGGGGGTTACGAGCAGTACTTC.

The CDR3: CATSRARQNYGYTF. In DNA, the CDR3 is TGTGCCACCAGCAGAGCGAGGCAGAACTATGGCTACACCTTC. V gene TRBV15 combines with J gene TRBJ1-2; no definite D call. CDR3 size: 14 residues. Germline values: CDR1 LNHNV, CDR2 YYDKDF (reference sequence). Trimming left V 1 base short and J 2 bases short, with 8 bases between.

CDR3 in DNA: TGCAGTGCTAGATTAGTGTACGAGCAGTACTTC. It yields the protein CSARLVYEQYF. The V call is TRBV20-1, the J call TRBJ2-7; D is uncertain. Looked up from germline, CDR1 is DFQATT and CDR2 is SNEGSKA (reference sequence). V lost 2 bases, J lost 4 bases, and 6 bases lay in between. This CDR3 has 11 amino acids.